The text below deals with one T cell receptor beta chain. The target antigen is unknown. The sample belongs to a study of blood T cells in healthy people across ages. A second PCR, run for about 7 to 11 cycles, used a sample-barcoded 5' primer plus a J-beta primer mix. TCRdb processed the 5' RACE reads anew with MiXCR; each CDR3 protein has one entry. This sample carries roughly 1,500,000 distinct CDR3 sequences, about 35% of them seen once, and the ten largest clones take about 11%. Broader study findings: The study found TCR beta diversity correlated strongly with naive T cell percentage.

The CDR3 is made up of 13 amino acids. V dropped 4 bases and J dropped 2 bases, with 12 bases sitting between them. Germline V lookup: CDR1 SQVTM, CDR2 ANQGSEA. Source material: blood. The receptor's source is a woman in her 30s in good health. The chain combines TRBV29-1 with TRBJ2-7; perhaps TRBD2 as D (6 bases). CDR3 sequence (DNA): TGCAGCGTTGGGAGGGCTCTTACCTACGAGCAGTACTTC. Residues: CSVGRALTYEQYF.